One T cell receptor beta chain is described in this entry. Per the germline V gene, CDR1 is LNHDA and CDR2 is SQIVND (reference sequence). Unmatched junction bases numbered 7, after V lost 5 bases and J lost 5 bases. This CDR3 has 14 residues. Primers included in the PCR were 60 Vbeta and 13 Jbeta primers. The table came from immunoSEQ multiplex PCR; TCRdb's copy has only in-frame clones and leaves some out. This table lists about 64,000 clones. These data are taken from a study of cytomegalovirus exposure and HLA in healthy donors. Material: PBMCs. The receptor was derived from a woman aged 18-29 years in good health and CMV-seronegative. The V gene is TRBV19, the J gene TRBJ1-1; 8 bases are a match to TRBD1. CDR3 protein: CASSAGQGGTEAFF. CDR3 in DNA: TGTGCCAGTAGTGCCGGACAGGGTGGGACTGAAGCTTTCTTT.